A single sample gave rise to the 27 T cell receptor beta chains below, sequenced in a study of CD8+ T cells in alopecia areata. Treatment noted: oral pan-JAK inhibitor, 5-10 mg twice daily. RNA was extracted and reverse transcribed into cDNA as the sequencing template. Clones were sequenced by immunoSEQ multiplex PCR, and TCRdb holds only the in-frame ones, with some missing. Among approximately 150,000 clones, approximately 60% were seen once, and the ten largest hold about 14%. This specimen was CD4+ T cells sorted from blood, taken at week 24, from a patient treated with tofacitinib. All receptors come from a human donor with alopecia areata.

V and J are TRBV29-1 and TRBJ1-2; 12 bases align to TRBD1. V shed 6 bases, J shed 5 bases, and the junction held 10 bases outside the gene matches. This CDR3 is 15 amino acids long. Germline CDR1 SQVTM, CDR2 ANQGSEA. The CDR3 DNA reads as TGCAGCGTCCTGGGGACAGGGGGCACCGAGTATGGCTACACCTTC. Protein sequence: CSVLGTGGTEYGYTF.

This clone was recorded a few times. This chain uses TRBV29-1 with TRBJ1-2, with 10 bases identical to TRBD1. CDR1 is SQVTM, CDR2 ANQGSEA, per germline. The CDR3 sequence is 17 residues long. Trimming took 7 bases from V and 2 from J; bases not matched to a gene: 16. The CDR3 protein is CSATSPSTGGTNYGYTF. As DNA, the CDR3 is TGCAGCGCCACAAGCCCCTCGACAGGGGGCACGAACTATGGCTACACCTTC.

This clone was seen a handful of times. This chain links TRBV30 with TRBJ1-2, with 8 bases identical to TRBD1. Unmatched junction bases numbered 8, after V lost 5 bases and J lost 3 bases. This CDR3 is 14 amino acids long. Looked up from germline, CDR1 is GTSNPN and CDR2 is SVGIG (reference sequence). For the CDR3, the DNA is TGTGCCTGGCAGGGGGCCGGACGGTACTATGGCTACACCTTC. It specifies CAWQGAGRYYGYTF.

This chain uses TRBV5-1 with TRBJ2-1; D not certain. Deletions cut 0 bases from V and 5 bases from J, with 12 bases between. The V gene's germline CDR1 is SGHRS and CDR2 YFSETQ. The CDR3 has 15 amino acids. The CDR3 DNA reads TGCGCCAGCAGCTTGGGACCACCTCCGGACAATGAGCAGTTCTTC. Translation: CASSLGPPPDNEQFF.

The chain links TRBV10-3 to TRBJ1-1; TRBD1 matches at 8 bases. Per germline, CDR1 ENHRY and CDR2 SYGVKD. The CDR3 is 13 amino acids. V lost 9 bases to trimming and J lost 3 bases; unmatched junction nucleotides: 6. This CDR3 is CAIRDRRDTEAFF. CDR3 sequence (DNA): TGTGCCATACGGGACAGGAGGGACACTGAAGCTTTCTTT.

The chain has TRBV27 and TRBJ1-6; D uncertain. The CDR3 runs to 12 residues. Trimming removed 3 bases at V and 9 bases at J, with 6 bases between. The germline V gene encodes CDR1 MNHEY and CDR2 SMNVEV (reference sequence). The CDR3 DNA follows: TGTGCCAGCAGTTTTTTGGGTTCACCCCTCCACTTT. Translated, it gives CASSFLGSPLHF.

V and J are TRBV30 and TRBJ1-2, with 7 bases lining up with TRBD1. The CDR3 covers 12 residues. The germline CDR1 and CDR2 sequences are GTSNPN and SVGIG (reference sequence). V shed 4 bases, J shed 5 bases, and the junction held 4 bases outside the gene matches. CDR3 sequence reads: CAWKQGGYGYTF. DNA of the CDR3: TGTGCCTGGAAGCAGGGGGGGTATGGCTACACCTTC. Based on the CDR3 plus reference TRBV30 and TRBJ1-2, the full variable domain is SQTIHQWPATLVQPVGSPLSLECTVEGTSNPNLYWYRQAAGRGLQLLFYSVGIGQISSEVPQNLSASRPQDRQFILSSKKLLLSDSGFYLCAWKQGGYGYTFGSGTRLTVV.

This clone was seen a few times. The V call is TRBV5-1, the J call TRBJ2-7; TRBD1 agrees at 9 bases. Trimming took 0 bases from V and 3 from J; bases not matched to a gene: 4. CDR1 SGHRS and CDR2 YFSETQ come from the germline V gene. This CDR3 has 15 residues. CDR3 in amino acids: CASSLGDREVYEQYF. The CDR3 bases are TGCGCCAGCAGCTTGGGGGACAGGGAGGTCTACGAGCAGTACTTC.

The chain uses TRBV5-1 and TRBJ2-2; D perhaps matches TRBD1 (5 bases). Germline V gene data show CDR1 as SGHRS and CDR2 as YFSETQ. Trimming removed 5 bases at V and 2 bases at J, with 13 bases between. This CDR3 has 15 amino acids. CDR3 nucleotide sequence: TGCGCCAGCAGGGAACCTAGGGGCAACACCGGGGAGCTGTTTTTT. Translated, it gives CASREPRGNTGELFF.

CDR3 amino acids: CASSRTARRSYEQYF. The CDR3 DNA reads TGTGCCAGCAGCAGGACAGCTAGACGCTCCTACGAGCAGTACTTC. The chain has TRBV2 and TRBJ2-7; D is perhaps TRBD1 (6 bases). CDR3 length: 15 amino acids. Per the germline V gene, CDR1 is SNHLY and CDR2 is FYNNEI. Between the trimmed V and J ends, which lost 6 bases and 0 bases, there was a span of 15 bases.

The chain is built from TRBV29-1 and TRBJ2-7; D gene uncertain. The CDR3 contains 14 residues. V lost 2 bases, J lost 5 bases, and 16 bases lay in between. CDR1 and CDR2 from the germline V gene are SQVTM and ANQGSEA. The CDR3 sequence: CSVELDEHPHEQYF. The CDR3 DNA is TGCAGCGTTGAATTGGACGAACACCCCCACGAGCAGTACTTC.

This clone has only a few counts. The CDR3 sequence is CASSQDGTVNEQFF. The CDR3 DNA reads TGTGCCAGCAGCCAAGACGGGACCGTCAATGAGCAGTTCTTC. The J gene is TRBJ2-1, the V gene TRBV4-2; tentatively, D is TRBD1 or TRBD2 (5 bases each). This CDR3 region has 14 residues. The germline gives CDR1 LGHNA, CDR2 YNFKEQ. V gave up 0 bases and J gave up 6 bases, with 9 bases separating them.

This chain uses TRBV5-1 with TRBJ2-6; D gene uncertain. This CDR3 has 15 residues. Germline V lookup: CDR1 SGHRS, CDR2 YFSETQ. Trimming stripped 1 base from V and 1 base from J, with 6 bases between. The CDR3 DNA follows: TGCGCCAGCAGCTTGAGATCATCTGGGGCCAACGTCCTGACTTTC. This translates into CASSLRSSGANVLTF. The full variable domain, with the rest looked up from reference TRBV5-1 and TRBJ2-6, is KAGVTQTPRYLIKTRGQQVTLSCSPISGHRSVSWYQQTPGQGLQFLFEYFSETQRNKGNFPGRFSGRQFSNSRSEMNVSTLELGDSALYLCASSLRSSGANVLTFGAGSRLTVL.

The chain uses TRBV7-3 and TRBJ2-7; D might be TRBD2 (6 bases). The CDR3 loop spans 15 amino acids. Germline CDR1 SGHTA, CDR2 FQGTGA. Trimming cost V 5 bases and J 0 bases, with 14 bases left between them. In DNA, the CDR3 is TGTGCCAGCAGCCCTTCCCGGGAGTCCTCCTACGAGCAGTACTTC. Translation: CASSPSRESSYEQYF.

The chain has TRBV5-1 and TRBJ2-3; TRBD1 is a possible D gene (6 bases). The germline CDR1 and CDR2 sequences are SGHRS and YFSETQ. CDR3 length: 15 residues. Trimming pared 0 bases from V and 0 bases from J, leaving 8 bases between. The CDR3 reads CASSLGQASTDTQYF. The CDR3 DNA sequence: TGCGCCAGCAGCTTGGGACAGGCAAGCACAGATACGCAGTATTTT.

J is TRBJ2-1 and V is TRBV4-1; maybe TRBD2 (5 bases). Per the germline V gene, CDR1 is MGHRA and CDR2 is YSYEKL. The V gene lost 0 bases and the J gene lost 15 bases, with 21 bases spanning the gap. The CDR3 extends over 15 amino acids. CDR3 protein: CASSQEGRIGLERFF. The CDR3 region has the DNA TGCGCCAGCAGCCAAGAAGGTAGGATTGGACTTGAACGGTTCTTC.

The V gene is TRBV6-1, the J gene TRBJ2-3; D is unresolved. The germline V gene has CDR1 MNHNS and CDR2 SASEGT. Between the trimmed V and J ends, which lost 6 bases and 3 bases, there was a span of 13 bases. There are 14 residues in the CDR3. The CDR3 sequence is CASSPNDPTDTQYF. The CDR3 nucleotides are TGTGCCAGCAGCCCTAACGATCCGACAGATACGCAGTATTTT.

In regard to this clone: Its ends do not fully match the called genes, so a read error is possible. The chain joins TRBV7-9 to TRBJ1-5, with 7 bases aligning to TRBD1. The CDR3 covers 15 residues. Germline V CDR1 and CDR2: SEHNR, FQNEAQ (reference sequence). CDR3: CASGLDGQANQPQHF. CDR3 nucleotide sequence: TGTGCCAGCGGCTTAGACGGACAGGCCAATCAGCCCCAGCATTTT.

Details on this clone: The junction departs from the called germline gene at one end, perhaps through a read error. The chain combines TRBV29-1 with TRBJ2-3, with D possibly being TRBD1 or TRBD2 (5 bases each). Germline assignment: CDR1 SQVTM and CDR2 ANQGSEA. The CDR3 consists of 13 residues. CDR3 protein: CSSRRGLTDTQYF. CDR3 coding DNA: TGCAGCTCCCGGCGCGGGTTGACAGACACGCAGTATTTT.

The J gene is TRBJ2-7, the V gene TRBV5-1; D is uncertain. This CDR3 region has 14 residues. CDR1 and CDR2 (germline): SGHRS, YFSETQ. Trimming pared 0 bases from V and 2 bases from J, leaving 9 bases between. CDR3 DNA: TGCGCCAGCAGCTTGGTAGGCAGAACCTACGAGCAGTACTTC. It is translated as CASSLVGRTYEQYF.

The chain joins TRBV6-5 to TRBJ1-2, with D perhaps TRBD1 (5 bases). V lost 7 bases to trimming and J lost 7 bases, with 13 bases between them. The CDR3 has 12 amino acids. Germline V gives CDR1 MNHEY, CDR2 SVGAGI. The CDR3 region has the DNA TGTGCCAGCAAGAGGGGCTCGGGTGGCTACACCTTC. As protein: CASKRGSGGYTF.

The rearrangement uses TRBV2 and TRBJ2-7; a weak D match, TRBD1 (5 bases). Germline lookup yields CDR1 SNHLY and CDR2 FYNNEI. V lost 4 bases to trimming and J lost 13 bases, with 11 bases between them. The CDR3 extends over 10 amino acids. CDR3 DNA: TGTGCCAGCAGTGTGAAAGGGGTTTACTTC. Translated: CASSVKGVYF.

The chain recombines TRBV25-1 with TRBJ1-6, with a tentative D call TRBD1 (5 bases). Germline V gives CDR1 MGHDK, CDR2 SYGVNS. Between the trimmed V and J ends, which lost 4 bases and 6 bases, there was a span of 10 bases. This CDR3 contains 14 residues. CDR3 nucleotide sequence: TGTGCCAGCAGTGTGGGGCGGATTAATTCACCCCTCCACTTT. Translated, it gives CASSVGRINSPLHF.

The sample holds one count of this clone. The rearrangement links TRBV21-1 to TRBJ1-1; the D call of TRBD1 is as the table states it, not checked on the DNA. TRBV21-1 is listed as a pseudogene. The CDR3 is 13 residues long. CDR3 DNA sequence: TGTGCCAGCAGCACAGGTTGCGACACTGAAGCTTTCTTT. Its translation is CASSTGCDTEAFF.

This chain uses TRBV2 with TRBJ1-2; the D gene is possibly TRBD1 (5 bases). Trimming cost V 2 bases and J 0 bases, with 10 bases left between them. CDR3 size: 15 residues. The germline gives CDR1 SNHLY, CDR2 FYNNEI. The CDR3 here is CASSESAGSNYGYTF. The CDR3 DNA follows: TGTGCCAGCAGTGAATCGGCAGGGTCTAACTATGGCTACACCTTC.

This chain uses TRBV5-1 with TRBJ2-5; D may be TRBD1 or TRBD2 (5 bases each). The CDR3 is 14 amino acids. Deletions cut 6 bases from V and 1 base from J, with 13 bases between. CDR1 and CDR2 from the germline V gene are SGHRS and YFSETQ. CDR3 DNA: TGCGCCAGCAAGGGGAGCGGAACCCAAGAGACCCAGTACTTC. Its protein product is CASKGSGTQETQYF.

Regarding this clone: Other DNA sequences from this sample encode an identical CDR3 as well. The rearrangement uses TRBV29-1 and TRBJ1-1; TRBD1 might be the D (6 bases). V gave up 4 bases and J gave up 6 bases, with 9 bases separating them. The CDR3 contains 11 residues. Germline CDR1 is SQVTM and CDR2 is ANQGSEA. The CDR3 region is CSVVGGAEAFF. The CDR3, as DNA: TGCAGCGTTGTAGGGGGGGCTGAAGCTTTCTTT. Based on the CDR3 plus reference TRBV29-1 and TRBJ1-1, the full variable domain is SAVISQKPSRDICQRGTSLTIQCQVDSQVTMMFWYRQQPGQSLTLIATANQGSEATYESGFVIDKFPISRPNLTFSTLTVSNMSPEDSSIYLCSVVGGAEAFFGQGTRLTVV.